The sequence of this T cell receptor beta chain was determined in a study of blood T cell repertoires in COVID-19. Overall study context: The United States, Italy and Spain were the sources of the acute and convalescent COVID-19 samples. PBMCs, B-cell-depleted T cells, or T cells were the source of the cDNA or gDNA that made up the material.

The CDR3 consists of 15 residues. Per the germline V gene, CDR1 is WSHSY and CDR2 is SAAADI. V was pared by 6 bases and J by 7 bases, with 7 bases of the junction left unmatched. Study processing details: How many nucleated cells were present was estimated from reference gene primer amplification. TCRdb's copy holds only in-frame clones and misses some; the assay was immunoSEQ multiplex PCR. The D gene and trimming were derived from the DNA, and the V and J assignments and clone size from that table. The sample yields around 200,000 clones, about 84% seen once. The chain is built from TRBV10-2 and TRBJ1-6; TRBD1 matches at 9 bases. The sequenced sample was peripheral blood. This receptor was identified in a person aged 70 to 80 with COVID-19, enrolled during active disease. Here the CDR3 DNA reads TGCGCCAGCAGGGTATCCGGGACAGGGAATTCACCCCTCCACTTT. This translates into CASRVSGTGNSPLHF.